These 8 T cell receptor beta chains originate from one sample sequenced in a study of shared clonotypes between healthy human individuals. Profiled with immunoSEQ multiplex PCR; TCRdb holds only in-frame clones, not every one. The repertoire has over a million clones, 95% to 99% of them found once; the top ten carry about 0.42%. Input material: naive CD4+ T cells sorted from blood. This sample's subset: CD45RA+ positively selected. The receptors derive from a man aged 25 to 45 in good health.

Notes on this clone: This sample includes further DNA sequences coding for the same CDR3. This chain joins TRBV29-1 and TRBJ1-3; D uncertain. The germline V gene encodes CDR1 SQVTM and CDR2 ANQGSEA. Trimming shortened V by 4 bases and J by 4 bases, and 11 bases separated the two germline ends. This CDR3 has 13 residues. In nucleotides, the CDR3 is TGCAGCGTTGTGGCGGGCTCCGGAAACACCATATATTTT. It yields the protein CSVVAGSGNTIYF.

The genes are TRBV27 and TRBJ2-2, with D tentatively TRBD2 (6 bases). The CDR3 totals 12 residues. V lost 4 bases to trimming and J lost 6 bases, with 6 bases between them. Germline CDR1 reads MNHEY; CDR2 reads SMNVEV (reference sequence). The chain's CDR3 is CASSWRAGELFF. CDR3 in DNA: TGTGCCAGCAGTTGGAGGGCCGGGGAGCTGTTTTTT.

V and J are TRBV7-9 and TRBJ2-1; D might be TRBD1 (6 bases). The ends were cut back, 1 base at V and 7 bases at J, with 11 bases in the middle. Looked up from germline, CDR1 is SEHNR and CDR2 is FQNEAQ (reference sequence). The CDR3 spans 14 residues. CDR3 sequence: CASSLGQGNNEQFF. For the CDR3, the DNA is TGTGCCAGCAGCTTAGGGCAGGGGAATAATGAGCAGTTCTTC. Variable domain in full (rest from reference TRBV7-9 and TRBJ2-1): DTGVSQNPRHKITKRGQNVTFRCDPISEHNRLYWYRQTLGQGPEFLTYFQNEAQLEKSRLLSDRFSAERPKGSFSTLEIQRTEQGDSAMYLCASSLGQGNNEQFFGPGTRLTVL.

Comment on this clone: At the DNA level, this CDR3 is encoded by other sequences in the same sample as well. The chain employs TRBV9 and TRBJ1-1; D gene unclear. Germline V lookup: CDR1 SGDLS, CDR2 YYNGEE. Trimming pared 0 bases from V and 1 base from J, leaving 7 bases between. The CDR3 is made up of 14 amino acids. The CDR3: CASSVVAGNTEAFF. The CDR3 DNA is TGTGCCAGCAGCGTAGTAGCTGGGAACACTGAAGCTTTCTTT.

J is TRBJ1-5 and V is TRBV28; D possibly corresponds to TRBD1 (6 bases). Germline values: CDR1 MDHEN, CDR2 SYDVKM. This CDR3 contains 17 residues. V lost 6 bases, J lost 0 bases, and 18 bases lay in between. CDR3 loop: CASSSTGGGYSNQPQHF. DNA of the CDR3: TGTGCCAGCAGCTCGACAGGTGGGGGATATAGCAATCAGCCCCAGCATTTT.

The chain has TRBV7-3 and TRBJ2-2; possible D gene TRBD2, 6 bases. V lost 3 bases to trimming and J lost 0 bases, with 8 bases between them. Germline lookup yields CDR1 SGHTA and CDR2 FQGTGA. The CDR3 covers 15 residues. CDR3 loop: CASSLRLANTGELFF. In nucleotides, the CDR3 is TGTGCCAGCAGCTTGCGACTAGCGAACACCGGGGAGCTGTTTTTT.

The chain recombines TRBV5-4 with TRBJ2-5; no clear D. V was clipped by 6 bases and J by 1 base, with 13 bases between them. This CDR3 has 14 residues. Germline V lookup: CDR1 SGHNT, CDR2 YYREEE (reference sequence). CDR3 in DNA: TGTGCCAGCACCCGGCCCGACGGCCAAGAGACCCAGTACTTC. Its protein product is CASTRPDGQETQYF.

The chain uses TRBV5-1 and TRBJ2-3; D remains unclear. CDR3 length: 15 residues. V lost 0 bases to trimming and J lost 0 bases, with 8 bases between them. The V gene's germline CDR1 is SGHRS and CDR2 YFSETQ. The CDR3: CASSLALDSTDTQYF. The DNA of the CDR3 is TGCGCCAGCAGCTTGGCCCTCGACAGCACAGATACGCAGTATTTT. Drawing the rest from reference TRBV5-1 and TRBJ2-3, the complete variable domain is KAGVTQTPRYLIKTRGQQVTLSCSPISGHRSVSWYQQTPGQGLQFLFEYFSETQRNKGNFPGRFSGRQFSNSRSEMNVSTLELGDSALYLCASSLALDSTDTQYFGPGTRLTVL.